The clone carrying this T cell receptor beta chain was seen repeatedly, ten times or more. Its antigen remains unknown. This sample is part of a study of Graves' ophthalmopathy and Graves' hyperthyroidism. The wider study: Specimen type is peripheral blood, obtained at initial diagnosis before any treatment.

RNA served as the template for amplifying TCR beta CDR3 regions. Amplification began with first-round RT-PCR using HTBI primers, then second-round multiplex PCR was performed. Using its own MiXCR run on the multiplex PCR reads, TCRdb lists one record per CDR3 protein. The data contain roughly 610,000 distinct CDR3 sequences, approximately 22% of them singletons. CDR3 length equals 15 residues. CDR1 SGHRS and CDR2 YFSETQ come from the germline V gene. V dropped 1 base and J dropped 0 bases, with 11 bases sitting between them. Whole-study findings and limits: Most expanded clonotypes from thyroid (those above 0.001 frequency) were also found in blood.

The V gene is TRBV5-1, the J gene TRBJ2-7, with D maybe TRBD2 (6 bases). The clonotype originates from a young woman with stable Graves' hyperthyroidism. Some clones in this sample may be carry-over from other donors' samples. Sequencing was performed on peripheral blood. DNA for the CDR3: TGCGCCAGCAGCTTGCCTGGGGGAGGCTCCTACGAGCAGTACTTC. This gives the protein CASSLPGGGSYEQYF.